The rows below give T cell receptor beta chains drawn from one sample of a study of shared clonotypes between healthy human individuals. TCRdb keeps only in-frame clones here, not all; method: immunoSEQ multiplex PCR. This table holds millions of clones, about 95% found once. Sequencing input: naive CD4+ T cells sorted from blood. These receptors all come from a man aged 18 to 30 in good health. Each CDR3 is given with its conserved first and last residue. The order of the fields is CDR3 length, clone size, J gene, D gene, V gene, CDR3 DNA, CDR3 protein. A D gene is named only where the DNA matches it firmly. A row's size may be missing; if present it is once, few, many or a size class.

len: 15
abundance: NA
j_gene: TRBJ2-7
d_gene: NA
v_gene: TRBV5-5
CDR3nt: TGTGCCAGCAGCTTGAGGGGGGAAAGCTCCTACGAGCAGTACTTC
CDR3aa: CASSLRGESSYEQYF

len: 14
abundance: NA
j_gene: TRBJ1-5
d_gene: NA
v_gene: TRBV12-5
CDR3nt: TGTGCTAGTGGTTTGAGGCAGGAACATCAGCCCCAGCATTTT
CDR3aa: CASGLRQEHQPQHF

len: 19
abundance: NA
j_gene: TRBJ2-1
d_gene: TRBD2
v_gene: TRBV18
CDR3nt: TGTGCCAGCTCACCTCTTCAGGCGTCAAGCGGGGGGGCAGGGAATGAGCAGTTCTTC
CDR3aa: CASSPLQASSGGAGNEQFF

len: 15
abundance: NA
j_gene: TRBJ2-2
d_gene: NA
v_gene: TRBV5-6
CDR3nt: TGTGCCAGCAGCTTGGTGTCAGGATACACCGGGGAGCTGTTTTTT
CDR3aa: CASSLVSGYTGELFF

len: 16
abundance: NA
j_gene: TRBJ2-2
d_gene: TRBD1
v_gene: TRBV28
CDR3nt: TGTGCCAGCAGTTTAGCCTCGACAGGGAGCACCGGGGAGCTGTTTTTT
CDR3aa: CASSLASTGSTGELFF

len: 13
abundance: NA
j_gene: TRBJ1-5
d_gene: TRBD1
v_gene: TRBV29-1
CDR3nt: TGCAGCGTACGACAGGGCGGCAATCAGCCCCAGCATTTT
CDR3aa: CSVRQGGNQPQHF

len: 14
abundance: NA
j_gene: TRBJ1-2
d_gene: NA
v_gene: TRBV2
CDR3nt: TGTGCCAGCAGTGAAGCAGGGGGAGGCTATGGCTACACCTTC
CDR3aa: CASSEAGGGYGYTF

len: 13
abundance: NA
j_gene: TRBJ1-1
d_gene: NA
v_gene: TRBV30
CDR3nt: TGTGCCTGGAGTAGGTCCGGGACACCCCAAGCTTTCTTT
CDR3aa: CAWSRSGTPQAFF

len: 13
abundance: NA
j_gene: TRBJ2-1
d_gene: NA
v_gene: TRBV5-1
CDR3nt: TGCGCCAGCAGCCTGACGGTCGACAATGAGCAGTTCTTC
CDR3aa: CASSLTVDNEQFF

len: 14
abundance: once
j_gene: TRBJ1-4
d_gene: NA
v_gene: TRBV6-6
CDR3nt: TGTGCCAGCAGTTACGGGCCAGTTAATGAAAAACTGTTTTTT
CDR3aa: CASSYGPVNEKLFF

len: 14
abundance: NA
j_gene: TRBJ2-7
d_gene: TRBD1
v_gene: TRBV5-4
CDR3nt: TGTGCCAGCAGCCCCAGGGGGAGTTCCTACGAGCAGTACTTC
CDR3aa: CASSPRGSSYEQYF

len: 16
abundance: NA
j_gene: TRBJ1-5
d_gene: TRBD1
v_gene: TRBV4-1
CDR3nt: TGCGCCAGCAGCCAGGCTGTTAGGGGACAGGGCATGCCCCAGCATTTT
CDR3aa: CASSQAVRGQGMPQHF

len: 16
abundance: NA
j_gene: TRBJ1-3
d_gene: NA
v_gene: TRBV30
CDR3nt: TGTGCCTGGAGTGTAAAGGCAAGAAGCTCTGGAAACACCATATATTTT
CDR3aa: CAWSVKARSSGNTIYF

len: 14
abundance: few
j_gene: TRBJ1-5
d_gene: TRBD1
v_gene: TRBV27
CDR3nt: TGTGCCAGCAGTTTAGGACAGGGCAATCAGCCCCAGCATTTT
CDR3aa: CASSLGQGNQPQHF

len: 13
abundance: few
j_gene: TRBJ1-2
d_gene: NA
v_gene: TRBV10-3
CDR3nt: TGTGCCATCAGTGATTCCGGAGACTATGGCTACACCTTC
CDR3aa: CAISDSGDYGYTF

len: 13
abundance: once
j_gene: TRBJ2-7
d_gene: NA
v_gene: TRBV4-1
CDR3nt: TGCGCCAGCAGCCAAGACCGGGGGTTCGAGCAGTACTTC
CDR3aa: CASSQDRGFEQYF

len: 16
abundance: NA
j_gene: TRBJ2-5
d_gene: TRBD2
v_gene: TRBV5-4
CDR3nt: TGTGCCAGCAGCGTGGGACTAGCGGGGGGCCAAGAGACCCAGTACTTC
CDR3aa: CASSVGLAGGQETQYF

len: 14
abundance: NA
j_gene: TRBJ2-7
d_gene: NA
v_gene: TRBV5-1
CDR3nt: TGCGCCAGCAGCTTGGGAGGGGACTCCTACGAGCAGTACTTC
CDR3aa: CASSLGGDSYEQYF

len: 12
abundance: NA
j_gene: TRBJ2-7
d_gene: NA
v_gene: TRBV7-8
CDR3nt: TGTGCCAGCAGCGGGGGGACCTACGAGCAGTACTTC
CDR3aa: CASSGGTYEQYF

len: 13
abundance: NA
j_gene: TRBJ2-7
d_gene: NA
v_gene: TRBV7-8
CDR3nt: TGTGCCAGCAGCTCGATGACTAGTCCCCAGCAGTACTTC
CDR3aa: CASSSMTSPQQYF

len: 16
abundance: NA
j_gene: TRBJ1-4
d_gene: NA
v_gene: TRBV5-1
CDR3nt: TGCGCCAGCAGCCCCGAGGTGGACATACCTAATGAAAAACTGTTTTTT
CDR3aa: CASSPEVDIPNEKLFF

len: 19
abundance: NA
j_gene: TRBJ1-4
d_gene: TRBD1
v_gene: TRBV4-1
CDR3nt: TGCGCCAGCAGCGCTCCCGGGACAGGGTCCGCAGCCCGGAAGGAAAAACTGTTTTTT
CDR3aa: CASSAPGTGSAARKEKLFF

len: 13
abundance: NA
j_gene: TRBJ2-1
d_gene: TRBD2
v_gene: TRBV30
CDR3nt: TGTGCCTGGAGCGAGCCTAGCGGCAATGAGCAGTTCTTC
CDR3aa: CAWSEPSGNEQFF

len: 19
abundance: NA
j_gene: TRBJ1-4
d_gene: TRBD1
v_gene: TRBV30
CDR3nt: TGTGCCTGGAGTTTCTCCATCCGACAGGGGGTTGCAACTAATGAAAAACTGTTTTTT
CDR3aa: CAWSFSIRQGVATNEKLFF